This T cell receptor (beta chain) emerged from a study of T cell responses to AZD1222 COVID-19 vaccine. Study-wide results and caveats: Baseline serology detected seropositivity in only five or six AZD1222 recipients. Across spike, vaccine-associated CD4 TCRs were found, dominant at 160-218 and 743-854.

Concerning this clone: Its specificity is not known.

Some clones are missing from TCRdb's copy, which holds only in-frame ones; the method was immunoSEQ multiplex PCR. This sample has 110,000 to 150,000 clones, with approximately 90% found just once. CDR1 and CDR2 from the germline V gene are SGHNT and YYREEE (reference sequence). The CDR3 length is 15 residues. The ends were cut back, 3 bases at V and 3 bases at J, with 12 bases in the middle. The chain carries TRBV5-4 and TRBJ2-2; D ambiguous. The material sequenced was peripheral blood, taken 28 days after the second AZD1222 dose. The sequence came from an adult who received the AZD1222 COVID-19 vaccine. The CDR3 protein is CASSSPTEYTGELFF. The CDR3 coding sequence is TGTGCCAGCAGCTCGCCCACAGAGTACACCGGGGAGCTGTTTTTT.